The 30 T cell receptor beta chains listed next were all sequenced from one sample in a study of T cell repertoires in cytomegalovirus infection. TCRdb re-called the reads through MiXCR, storing one row per CDR3 protein. The sample holds approximately 500,000 distinct CDR3 sequences, 15% to 20% seen once. What was sequenced was CD8+ T cells from PBMCs. These receptors all come from a human donor in good health (CMV status not recorded). Some clones in this sample may be carry-over from other donors' samples.

This chain joins TRBV4-1 and TRBJ1-2; TRBD1 agrees at 9 bases. The ends lost 0 bases at V and 4 bases at J; junction bases unmatched: 0. CDR1 is MGHRA, CDR2 YSYEKL, per germline. The length of the CDR3 is 14 residues. As DNA, the CDR3 is TGCGCCAGCAGCCAAGAGGGACAGGGCTATGGCTACACCTTC. The encoded protein is CASSQEGQGYGYTF.

This clonotype was seen at least ten times. The chain recombines TRBV2 with TRBJ1-4; no clear D. V was cut by 6 bases and J by 8 bases, with 10 bases left in between. Germline values: CDR1 SNHLY, CDR2 FYNNEI. The CDR3 spans 12 residues. This CDR3 reads CASRDRSEKLFF. CDR3 in DNA: TGTGCCAGCAGGGACCGATCAGAAAAACTGTTTTTT. Full variable domain (rest looked up from reference TRBV2 and TRBJ1-4): EPEVTQTPSHQVTQMGQEVILRCVPISNHLYFYWYRQILGQKVEFLVSFYNNEISEKSEIFDDQFSVERPDGSNFTLKIRSTKLEDSAMYFCASRDRSEKLFFGSGTQLSVL.

The chain has TRBV6-2 or TRBV6-3 and TRBJ1-6; TRBD1 matches at 10 bases. Germline loops: CDR1 MNHEY, CDR2 SVGEGT. J lost 2 bases, V lost 2 bases, and 9 bases had no gene match. The length of the CDR3 is 19 residues. CDR3 sequence (DNA): TGTGCCAGCAGTTACCAACCAGGGACAGGGGAAACCTATAATTCACCCCTCCACTTT. Protein product: CASSYQPGTGETYNSPLHF.

This chain joins TRBV5-6 and TRBJ1-1; D is unresolved. Germline lookup yields CDR1 SGHDT and CDR2 YYEEEE. The CDR3 totals 15 residues. Deletions cut 1 base from V and 2 bases from J, with 12 bases between. The DNA of the CDR3 is TGTGCCAGCAGCTTGTTGCAGGCTAGAAACACTGAAGCTTTCTTT. Encoded protein: CASSLLQARNTEAFF.

The chain has TRBV11-2 and TRBJ2-3; 7 nucleotides agree with TRBD2. This CDR3 spans 15 amino acids. Germline assignment: CDR1 SGHAT and CDR2 FQNNGV. Unmatched junction bases numbered 6, after V lost 6 bases and J lost 0 bases. This chain's CDR3 is CASRQHGRSTDTQYF. The CDR3 region has the DNA TGTGCCAGCAGACAGCACGGGAGGAGCACAGATACGCAGTATTTT.

This chain uses TRBV27 with TRBJ1-2, with D possibly matching TRBD1 (6 bases). Germline V gives CDR1 MNHEY, CDR2 SMNVEV (reference sequence). V was cut by 3 bases and J by 8 bases, with 13 bases left in between. CDR3 length: 13 amino acids. The CDR3 DNA reads TGTGCCAGCAGTTTCGGGGGGGCGCAGGGCTACACCTTC. The encoded protein is CASSFGGAQGYTF.

This clonotype has a count of ten or more. This rearrangement joins TRBV6-1 to TRBJ2-5; the D gene is possibly TRBD2 (5 bases). This CDR3 region has 16 residues. Germline-derived CDR1 and CDR2 are MNHNS and SASEGT. Trimming left V 2 bases short and J 2 bases short, with 15 bases between. As DNA, the CDR3 is TGTGCCAGCAGTGAACCGCAGGAAATAGCGCAAGAGACCCAGTACTTC. Protein: CASSEPQEIAQETQYF.

This clonotype was seen repeatedly, ten times or more. The V gene is TRBV6-1, the J gene TRBJ2-1; TRBD2 might be the D (6 bases). Germline V lookup: CDR1 MNHNS, CDR2 SASEGT. This CDR3 has 14 amino acids. V was pared by 10 bases and J by 6 bases, with 19 bases between. CDR3 loop: CATGFVSSANEQFF. DNA of the CDR3: TGTGCCACCGGATTTGTTTCTAGCGCCAATGAGCAGTTCTTC.

This clonotype was observed a few times. This chain connects TRBV6-6 to TRBJ1-5; D unclear. With 8 bases removed from V and 2 bases from J, the gap between germline ends came to 16 bases. The CDR3 is made up of 15 amino acids. The germline V gene encodes CDR1 MNHNY and CDR2 SVGAGI (reference sequence). This CDR3 is CASADGAGGNQPQHF. The CDR3 region has the DNA TGTGCCAGCGCGGACGGAGCTGGGGGCAATCAGCCCCAGCATTTT.

This chain joins TRBV6-6 and TRBJ2-3, with 7 bases matching TRBD2. The germline CDR1 and CDR2 sequences are MNHNY and SVGAGI (reference sequence). Trimming removed 1 base from V and 2 bases from J; junction bases left unmatched: 6. The CDR3 has 16 amino acids. CDR3 nucleotide sequence: TGTGCCAGCAGTTACTGGGGGGGGGGGGTCACAGATACGCAGTATTTT. It encodes CASSYWGGGVTDTQYF.

This clonotype was seen ten or more times. The V gene is TRBV7-6, the J gene TRBJ1-5, with D perhaps TRBD1 (6 bases). Per germline, CDR1 SGHVS and CDR2 FNYEAQ. The germline V and J ends were trimmed by 2 bases and 4 bases, with 12 bases remaining between them. CDR3 length equals 15 residues. CDR3 amino acids: CASSLLAGANQPQHF. Written as DNA, the CDR3 is TGTGCCAGCAGCTTATTAGCGGGGGCGAATCAGCCCCAGCATTTT.

This chain joins TRBV15 and TRBJ2-7, with TRBD2 identical over 10 bases. Losses at the gene ends were 1 base for V and 7 bases for J; bases not matched to a gene: 13. The germline CDR1 and CDR2 sequences are LNHNV and YYDKDF (reference sequence). This CDR3 has 17 residues. The CDR3 DNA reads as TGTGCCACCAGCAGAGGTATGCCGCTAGCGGGAGAGGTGGAGCAGTACTTC. It encodes CATSRGMPLAGEVEQYF.

This clonotype was picked up many times. V is TRBV7-3 and J is TRBJ2-1; 15 positions match TRBD2. J lost 7 bases, V lost 2 bases, and 6 bases had no gene match. This CDR3 contains 17 residues. CDR1 SGHTA and CDR2 FQGTGA come from the germline V gene. CDR3 nucleotide sequence: TGTGCCAGCAGCTTACAAGGACTAGCGGGAGGGGGGAATGAGCAGTTCTTC. This encodes CASSLQGLAGGGNEQFF.

This clonotype was seen repeatedly, ten times or more. The genes are TRBV6-1 and TRBJ2-7; tentative D call: TRBD2 (6 bases). The CDR3 spans 16 residues. V dropped 3 bases and J dropped 0 bases, with 15 bases sitting between them. Germline lookup yields CDR1 MNHNS and CDR2 SASEGT. The CDR3 region is CASSDSRGAISYEQYF. DNA for the CDR3: TGTGCCAGCAGTGATAGTCGCGGGGCGATCTCCTACGAGCAGTACTTC.

This clonotype was detected only a few times. The V call is TRBV9, the J call TRBJ2-7; D is undetermined. V lost 0 bases and J 0 bases, leaving 10 bases between the germline ends. This CDR3 is built from 15 residues. Germline CDR1 reads SGDLS; CDR2 reads YYNGEE. CDR3 DNA sequence: TGTGCCAGCAGCGTAGGTGGGGAAAACTCCTACGAGCAGTACTTC. As protein: CASSVGGENSYEQYF. Using reference TRBV9 and TRBJ2-7 for the parts outside the CDR3, the full variable domain is DSGVTQTPKHLITATGQRVTLRCSPRSGDLSVYWYQQSLDQGLQFLIQYYNGEERAKGNILERFSAQQFPDLHSELNLSSLELGDSALYFCASSVGGENSYEQYFGPGTRLTVT.

This clonotype showed up many times. The J gene is TRBJ1-1, the V gene TRBV7-6, with D uncertain. The CDR3 has 12 residues. The V end was cut by 5 bases, the J end by 10 bases, with 14 bases between. Germline V gene sequence: CDR1 SGHVS, CDR2 FNYEAQ. The CDR3 sequence is CASSPPLKGAFF. CDR3 bases: TGTGCCAGCAGCCCCCCATTGAAAGGAGCTTTCTTT.

The chain combines TRBV4-1 with TRBJ2-5; 7 bases are shared with TRBD1. After removal of 6 bases from V and 5 bases from J, the junction contained 15 bases not matched to a gene. Germline V gives CDR1 MGHRA, CDR2 YSYEKL. CDR3 length equals 16 residues. The CDR3 is CASSSNGRQGWETQYF. CDR3 coding DNA: TGCGCCAGCAGTTCCAATGGCCGACAGGGATGGGAGACCCAGTACTTC.

The chain combines TRBV20-1 with TRBJ1-2; 7 bases match TRBD1. Trimming took 2 bases from V and 3 from J; bases not matched to a gene: 12. This CDR3 contains 16 residues. The germline CDR1 and CDR2 sequences are DFQATT and SNEGSKA (reference sequence). The CDR3 reads CSARPYVDRADYGYTF. The CDR3 DNA follows: TGCAGTGCTAGACCCTACGTTGACAGGGCAGACTATGGCTACACCTTC.

The rearrangement uses TRBV12-3 or TRBV12-4 and TRBJ1-5; D unresolved. V lost 3 bases and J lost 2, with 8 bases in between. CDR3 length: 14 residues. CDR3 DNA: TGTGCCAGCAGTTTGATCACGGGCAATCAGCCCCAGCATTTT. This sequence encodes CASSLITGNQPQHF.

V usage is TRBV7-9 and J usage is TRBJ1-2, with D perhaps TRBD1 (5 bases). V dropped 4 bases and J dropped 3 bases, with 12 bases sitting between them. The CDR3 spans 14 residues. Germline CDR1 reads SEHNR; CDR2 reads FQNEAQ (reference sequence). CDR3 coding DNA: TGTGCCAGCAGCTCGGCGGGGGGTCACTATGGCTACACCTTC. Amino acid sequence: CASSSAGGHYGYTF.

This clonotype was recorded many times. This chain joins TRBV7-9 and TRBJ2-1, with 11 bases that match TRBD1. This CDR3 is built from 14 residues. J lost 8 bases, V lost 5 bases, and 5 bases had no gene match. Germline CDR1 is SEHNR and CDR2 is FQNEAQ (reference sequence). DNA for the CDR3: TGTGCCAGCAGCGCTGGACAGGGGGCCTATGAGCAGTTCTTC. This translates into CASSAGQGAYEQFF.

The gene calls are TRBV5-1 and TRBJ1-2; tentatively, D is TRBD1 (5 bases). Trimming cost V 4 bases and J 5 bases, with 15 bases left between them. The germline V gene encodes CDR1 SGHRS and CDR2 YFSETQ. This CDR3 has 14 amino acids. The CDR3 bases are TGCGCCAGCAGCCCGGGGCGGGATGCATATGGCTACACCTTC. It encodes CASSPGRDAYGYTF.

Ten or more counts support this clonotype. The chain is built from TRBV7-2 and TRBJ2-7; no clear D. V lost 3 bases and J 3 bases, leaving 9 bases between the germline ends. Germline-derived CDR1 and CDR2 are SGHTA and FQGNSA. The CDR3 is 13 residues long. Written as DNA, the CDR3 is TGTGCCAGCAGCTTTTCCGGGTTCTACGAGCAGTACTTC. Translating it yields CASSFSGFYEQYF.

This clonotype was observed many times. J is TRBJ2-1 and V is TRBV6-1; 8 bases map to TRBD2. The CDR3 spans 16 residues. V trimming: 4 bases; J trimming: 7 bases; junction bases outside the gene matches: 12. CDR1 and CDR2 from the germline V gene are MNHNS and SASEGT. CDR3 nucleotides: TGTGCCAGCAGTGCCTCGGGGGGGCCTTTTCGGAATGAGCAGTTCTTC. It is translated as CASSASGGPFRNEQFF.

This clonotype came up a few times. The chain links TRBV19 to TRBJ1-6, with D unresolved. Per germline, CDR1 LNHDA and CDR2 SQIVND (reference sequence). V was clipped by 5 bases and J by 11 bases, with 16 bases between them. CDR3 length: 14 residues. The CDR3 sequence is CASSLNSGVTPLHF. The CDR3 nucleotides are TGTGCCAGTAGTCTTAATTCTGGGGTCACACCCCTCCACTTT.

This clonotype was recorded at least ten times. The rearrangement links TRBV6-5 to TRBJ2-1; D not certain. CDR3 length: 15 residues. The germline V gene encodes CDR1 MNHEY and CDR2 SVGAGI. Trimming took off 5 bases at V and 4 bases at J, with 15 bases between the two ends. The CDR3 region is CASSPQSERYNEQFF. In nucleotides, the CDR3 is TGTGCCAGCAGTCCCCAGAGCGAGAGGTACAATGAGCAGTTCTTC.

The chain carries TRBV11-2 and TRBJ2-7, with D possibly being TRBD2 (6 bases). CDR3 length: 15 residues. Germline CDR1 and CDR2: SGHAT and FQNNGV. V lost 4 bases to trimming and J lost 3 bases, with 16 bases between them. The CDR3 DNA follows: TGTGCCAGCAGCTCCCGGGACTTCTCATACTACGAGCAGTACTTC. Its translation is CASSSRDFSYYEQYF.

This clonotype was picked up a small number of times. The CDR3 here is CSARDQAGQERDFGHVEQFF. In nucleotides, the CDR3 is TGCAGTGCTAGAGATCAGGCGGGACAGGAGCGGGACTTCGGTCATGTTGAGCAGTTCTTC. The chain has TRBV20-1 and TRBJ2-1, with a tentative D call TRBD1 (8 bases). The CDR3 covers 20 residues. Germline V gene sequence: CDR1 DFQATT, CDR2 SNEGSKA (reference sequence). Trimming took 0 bases from V and 9 from J, leaving 33 bases between them.

This chain joins TRBV24-1 and TRBJ1-2; D unclear. The V and J ends lost 0 bases and 1 base respectively, with 5 bases between them. Germline CDR1 is KGHDR and CDR2 is SFDVKD. The CDR3 is made up of 14 amino acids. The CDR3 nucleotides are TGTGCCACCAGTGATTTGACAGATAACTATGGCTACACCTTC. Its protein product is CATSDLTDNYGYTF.

This clonotype appeared many times. This chain joins TRBV12-3 or TRBV12-4 and TRBJ2-7, with 9 nucleotides matching TRBD1. The junction had 8 bases not matched to a gene; V was cut back by 1 base and J by 7 bases. This CDR3 is 15 amino acids long. CDR3 protein: CASSLGATGGNEQYF. Written as DNA, the CDR3 is TGTGCCAGCAGTTTAGGCGCCACAGGGGGCAATGAGCAGTACTTC.